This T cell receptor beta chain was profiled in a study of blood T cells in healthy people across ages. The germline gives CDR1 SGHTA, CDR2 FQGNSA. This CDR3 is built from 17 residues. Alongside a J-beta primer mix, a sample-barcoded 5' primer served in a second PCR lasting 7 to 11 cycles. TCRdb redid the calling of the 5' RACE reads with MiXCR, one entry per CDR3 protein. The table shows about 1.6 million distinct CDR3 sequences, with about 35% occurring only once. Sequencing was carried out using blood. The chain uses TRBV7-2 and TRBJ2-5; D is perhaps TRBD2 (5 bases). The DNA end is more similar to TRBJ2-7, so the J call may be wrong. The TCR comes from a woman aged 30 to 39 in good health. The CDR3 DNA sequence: TGTGCCAGCAGCTTGGCGGGTGTTGGGTGGGCGGCCTACGAGCAGTACTTC. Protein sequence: CASSLAGVGWAAYEQYF.